This entry is about one T cell receptor beta chain. Its antigen is currently unknown. The time point is: blood 2 weeks post-SBRT. Stated treatment: 15 Gy SBRT to primary tumor, nephrectomy 4 weeks later. Blood was sampled at baseline, 2 weeks and 4 weeks after SBRT. Clear cell pathology was present in this patient's renal cell carcinoma. V lost 6 bases, J lost 6 bases, and 20 bases stayed unmatched. This CDR3 contains 17 residues. The germline V gene has CDR1 SGHRS and CDR2 YFSETQ. The sample is drawn from a study of radiation and T cells in renal cell carcinoma. Study details: Nephrectomy followed 15 Gy stereotactic body radiation by 4 weeks.

General study points: Pretreatment tumor biopsies were lacking, so baseline clonotypes are unknown.

Some clones are missing from TCRdb's copy, which holds only in-frame ones; the method was immunoSEQ multiplex PCR. This sample has 100,000 to 150,000 clones, with more than 75% found just once. The sequencing here drew on blood, taken from a patient whose treatment included radiotherapy and nephrectomy. The TCR was taken from an older woman with renal cell carcinoma. V usage is TRBV5-1 and J usage is TRBJ1-2; TRBD1 matches at 7 bases. CDR3 coding DNA: TGCGCCAGCAACCCTACCGGTAAAACAGGGGCCCTGGATGGCTACACCTTC. Amino acid sequence: CASNPTGKTGALDGYTF.